This T cell receptor beta chain was documented in a study of identical twins' blood T cells. This CDR3 has 16 amino acids. CDR1 is SGHDN and CDR2 is FVKESK in the germline V gene. The V and J ends lost 2 bases and 6 bases, in that order; junction bases with no gene match: 8. Three pairs of healthy female monozygous twins were the donors. Each CDR3 protein is one row after TCRdb ran MiXCR on the 5' RACE reads. The sample has 300,000 to 400,000 distinct CDR3 sequences; over 25% are singletons. The chain carries TRBV14 and TRBJ2-2; 8 bases are shared with TRBD1. The TCR was taken from a woman aged 18-50 years in good health. Material: PBMCs. DNA of the CDR3: TGTGCCAGCAGCCAACGGGGACAGGCGTATGCCGGGGAGCTGTTTTTT. Its protein product is CASSQRGQAYAGELFF.